Listed below are T cell receptor beta chains from one sample, sequenced in a study of blood T cell repertoires in COVID-19. Repertoires were generated with immunoSEQ multiplex PCR, while TCRdb's copy carries only in-frame clones and drops some. The table includes around 38,000 clones, around 90% detected once. Sequencing input: peripheral blood. These receptors were obtained from a man in his 70s with acute or convalescent COVID-19. Both conserved end residues are part of each CDR3. D genes are given only for firm matches. For some rows the clone size is stated as once, few or many, or as a class when expanded; others skip it.

CDR3 length,D gene,clone size,J gene,V gene,CDR3 DNA,CDR3 protein
15,TRBD2,NA,TRBJ2-1,TRBV6-5,TGTGCCAGCAGAGCACTAGCGGGAGAATGGAATGAGCAGTTCTTC,CASRALAGEWNEQFF
15,TRBD1,NA,TRBJ1-1,TRBV3-1/TRBV3-2,TGTGCCAGCAGCCGTTCAGGACAGGGCGGCACTGAAGCTTTCTTT,CASSRSGQGGTEAFF
14,TRBD2,once,TRBJ2-3,TRBV13,TGTGCCACCCAGAGGAGCGGGAGGACAGATACGCAGTATTTT,CATQRSGRTDTQYF
16,TRBD1,NA,TRBJ1-2,TRBV6-2/TRBV6-3,TGTGCCAGCAGCCCCCGGACAGGGGGCGCGGGCTATGGCTACACCTTC,CASSPRTGGAGYGYTF
12,NA,NA,TRBJ1-2,TRBV25-1,TGTGCCAGCAGTGAATTGGGCCATGGCTACACCTTC,CASSELGHGYTF
14,TRBD1,NA,TRBJ2-7,TRBV5-1,TGCGCCAGCAGCGTCGGACAGGGTGAATACGAGCAGTACTTC,CASSVGQGEYEQYF
15,TRBD2,NA,TRBJ2-3,TRBV20-1,TGCAGTGCTAGTCGACTAGCGGGGCTTTCAGATACGCAGTATTTT,CSASRLAGLSDTQYF
14,NA,NA,TRBJ2-3,TRBV7-2,TGTGCCAGCAGCTCCCTCCGTGGCACAGATACGCAGTATTTT,CASSSLRGTDTQYF
16,TRBD1,NA,TRBJ1-4,TRBV18,TGTGCCAGCTCATACGGGACAGCCTCAACTAATGAAAAACTGTTTTTT,CASSYGTASTNEKLFF
14,NA,NA,TRBJ1-1,TRBV12-1,TGTGCCAGCATCCCGGGACACCCGAACACTGAAGCTTTCTTT,CASIPGHPNTEAFF
14,TRBD2,NA,TRBJ2-7,TRBV11-2,TGTGCCAGCAGCTTAGTAGCGGGGGCGTACGAGCAGTACTTC,CASSLVAGAYEQYF
12,TRBD1,few,TRBJ1-5,TRBV12-3/TRBV12-4,TGTGCCAGCAGGACAGGGGACCAGCCCCAGCATTTT,CASRTGDQPQHF
12,NA,NA,TRBJ1-1,TRBV28,TGTGCCAGCAGTTTCAGGGGCAGGGGAGCTTTCTTT,CASSFRGRGAFF
12,TRBD1,NA,TRBJ1-1,TRBV19,TGTGCCTTACAGGGGAAGAACACTGAAGCTTTCTTT,CALQGKNTEAFF
16,TRBD1,NA,TRBJ2-7,TRBV27,TGTGCCAGCAGTTTAGATGGGCAGGGGGCCACCTACGAGCAGTACTTC,CASSLDGQGATYEQYF
13,TRBD1,once,TRBJ2-4,TRBV19,TGTGCCAGTAGAGACAGGGGGGAAAACATTCAGTACTTC,CASRDRGENIQYF
15,TRBD1,NA,TRBJ2-2,TRBV6-5,TGTGCCAGCAGTCTGGGACAGGGGTCCACCGGGGAGCTGTTTTTT,CASSLGQGSTGELFF
16,TRBD2,NA,TRBJ2-7,TRBV5-1,TGCGCCAGCTCCCGGGGACTAGCGGGAGGGTACTACGAGCAGTACTTC,CASSRGLAGGYYEQYF
17,TRBD2,NA,TRBJ2-1,TRBV5-1,TGCGCCAGCAGCTCGGGGATACTAGCGGGAAGGGACAATGAGCAGTTCTTC,CASSSGILAGRDNEQFF
15,NA,NA,TRBJ2-5,TRBV4-1,TGCGCCAGCAGCCAAGATCCGAACAGACAAGAGACCCAGTACTTC,CASSQDPNRQETQYF
14,NA,NA,TRBJ1-4,TRBV28,TGTGCCAGCAGTGGCCCCGCCGGGGATGAAAAACTGTTTTTT,CASSGPAGDEKLFF
15,TRBD1,NA,TRBJ1-5,TRBV7-9,TGTGCCAGCAGGGAAACAGGGGAGGTGGATCAGCCCCAGCATTTT,CASRETGEVDQPQHF
11,NA,NA,TRBJ1-2,TRBV20-1,TGCAGTGCTAGGGGGGGCTATGGCTACACCTTC,CSARGGYGYTF
14,NA,NA,TRBJ1-1,TRBV4-2,TGTGCCAGCAGCCAACGGGGGTTTAACACTGAAGCTTTCTTT,CASSQRGFNTEAFF
15,NA,once,TRBJ1-3,TRBV7-6,TGTGCCAGCAGCTTAAGACATTACTCTGGAAACACCATATATTTT,CASSLRHYSGNTIYF
15,NA,NA,TRBJ2-2,TRBV18,TGTGCCAGCTCACCAGTACGGGTGGCAACCGGGGAGCTGTTTTTT,CASSPVRVATGELFF
15,TRBD2,NA,TRBJ2-3,TRBV5-6,TGTGCCAGCAGCTTTACTGGACTAGCGGGAGATACGCAGTATTTT,CASSFTGLAGDTQYF
17,TRBD2,NA,TRBJ2-2,TRBV9,TGTGCCAGCAGCCCCATTCCCGGGACTAAAAACACCGGGGAGCTGTTTTTT,CASSPIPGTKNTGELFF
11,TRBD1,NA,TRBJ2-7,TRBV30,TGTGCCTGGGGGGGACAGGTCGGGCAGTACTTC,CAWGGQVGQYF
16,NA,NA,TRBJ2-7,TRBV7-2,TGTGCCAGCAGCTTATTTTCAGTAGGGGCCTCCTACGAGCAGTACTTC,CASSLFSVGASYEQYF
15,TRBD1,NA,TRBJ1-1,TRBV4-3,TGCGCCAGCAGCCAAGTCGGGCCCGGGACAGGGGAAGCTTTCTTT,CASSQVGPGTGEAFF
13,NA,NA,TRBJ2-1,TRBV11-3,TGTGCCAGCAGCTTCTCTGGGCGCAATGAGCAGTTCTTC,CASSFSGRNEQFF
16,TRBD2,NA,TRBJ2-3,TRBV11-3,TGTGCCAGCAGCCCTCTTAGCGGGGGTAGCGTTTATACGCAGTATTTT,CASSPLSGGSVYTQYF
16,TRBD1,NA,TRBJ2-1,TRBV18,TGTGCCAGCTCACCGAGGGGGACAGGTTACTACAATGAGCAGTTCTTC,CASSPRGTGYYNEQFF
15,NA,NA,TRBJ2-5,TRBV2,TGTGCCAGCAGTCAAACTCGGGGGACCCAAGAGACCCAGTACTTC,CASSQTRGTQETQYF
15,TRBD1,NA,TRBJ1-1,TRBV10-3,TGTGCCATCCACACCACAGGGGTGGGTATCCCTGAAGCTTTCTTT,CAIHTTGVGIPEAFF
16,TRBD1,once,TRBJ2-1,TRBV24-1,TGTGCCACCAGTGATACCCGGACAGGGAACTACAATGAGCAGTTCTTC,CATSDTRTGNYNEQFF
14,NA,NA,TRBJ1-2,TRBV6-5,TGTGCCAGCAGAAAGGACAGCGCTAACTATGGCTACACCTTC,CASRKDSANYGYTF
13,NA,NA,TRBJ1-6,TRBV2,TGTGCCACTATGGCGGGGGCTGGTTCACCCCTCCACTTT,CATMAGAGSPLHF
13,NA,NA,TRBJ2-2,TRBV4-1,TGCGCCAGCAGCCAAGATATACAGGTGGAGCTGTTTTTT,CASSQDIQVELFF
14,NA,NA,TRBJ1-4,TRBV4-2,TGTGCCAGCAGCCAAGTGCCTGGAGGGGAAAAACTGTTTTTT,CASSQVPGGEKLFF
15,TRBD1,NA,TRBJ2-7,TRBV4-1,TGCGCCAGCAGCCAAGAGTTGGGACAGAACTACGAGCAGTACTTC,CASSQELGQNYEQYF
16,TRBD2,NA,TRBJ2-1,TRBV27,TGTGCCAGCAGTCAATTACTAGCGGGAGTCGCCAATGAGCAGTTCTTC,CASSQLLAGVANEQFF
12,NA,NA,TRBJ1-2,TRBV5-1,TGCGCCAGCAGCTTAACAGGGTATGGCTACACCTTC,CASSLTGYGYTF
12,NA,NA,TRBJ2-5,TRBV29-1,TGCAGCATGACAGGAGTTGAAGAGACCCAGTACTTC,CSMTGVEETQYF
16,TRBD2,NA,TRBJ2-5,TRBV10-3,TGTGCCATCAGCCCGGGACTAGCGGGGGGCCAAGAGACCCAGTACTTC,CAISPGLAGGQETQYF